This TCR beta chain was observed in a study of T cell responses to AZD1222 COVID-19 vaccine. Overall study results and limits: Receipt of two AZD1222 doses was followed by a rise in Spike-specific TCR breadth and depth. White British donors predominated, females outnumbered males, and clonal diversity was possibly underestimated.

V was clipped by 0 bases and J by 6 bases, with 9 bases between them. CDR1 SGHRS and CDR2 YFSETQ come from the germline V gene. The CDR3 has 13 amino acids. This clone showed up just once. The antigen is undetermined. Sequencing used immunoSEQ multiplex PCR; TCRdb keeps in-frame clones, though not all of them. The sample shows roughly 180,000 clones, 90% to 95% of them seen only once. Sample: peripheral blood, taken on day 0 of AZD1222 vaccination. The receptor was isolated from an adult in good health. The V gene is TRBV5-1, the J gene TRBJ1-2; no firm D call. This CDR3 is CASSLAEKHGYTF. The CDR3 nucleotides are TGCGCCAGCAGCTTGGCCGAGAAGCATGGCTACACCTTC.